This paragraph reports one T cell receptor beta chain. No antigen is known for it. The data originate from a study of beta chain features in type 1 diabetes. The study's findings and limits: TCRB CDR3s were moderately but significantly shorter in Type 1 diabetes patients in all four CD4+ subsets. The study left unresolved whether HLA type influences TCRB rearrangement. Type 1 diabetes patients showed fewer insertions and more deletions at VDJ junctions.

V was cut by 2 bases and J by 7 bases, with 13 bases left in between. This CDR3 spans 14 amino acids. Per germline, CDR1 SGHRS and CDR2 YFSETQ. Of the isolated RNA, all was reverse transcribed, and so the sequenced material was expressed TCRB transcripts. Generated by immunoSEQ multiplex PCR, the TCRdb table keeps only in-frame clones and is missing some. The sample lists about 650,000 clones; 9.5% to 15% were seen once. Cells sorted by CD45RO/CCR7/CD25/CD127/CD95/CD27 comprised CD4+ naive, central memory, regulatory and stem cell-like memory cells. The source of this sequence is a man aged 25-45 years with type 1 diabetes. J is TRBJ1-5 and V is TRBV5-1; TRBD1 is a possible D gene (5 bases). Sequencing was carried out using naive CD4+ T cells from blood. The CDR3 DNA sequence: TGCGCCAGCAGCTTTACAGGACGGGGCCAGCCCCAGCATTTT. Its protein product is CASSFTGRGQPQHF.